This TCR beta chain was obtained from a study of T cell responses to AZD1222 COVID-19 vaccine. Study-wide findings and caveats: Just a handful of AZD1222 recipients were seropositive at baseline. Repertoire collection took place solely once the T cell response had peaked.

With regard to this clone: Its antigen is as yet unknown.

Second doses at about 4 or about 12 weeks were pooled. Sequencing used immunoSEQ multiplex PCR; TCRdb keeps in-frame clones, though not all of them. The sample lists over 50,000 clones; about 80% were seen once. The germline V gene has CDR1 SNHLY and CDR2 FYNNEI. The CDR3 sequence is 15 residues long. V lost 8 bases and J 9 bases, leaving 20 bases between the germline ends. Sample: peripheral blood, taken 28 days after the second AZD1222 dose. The rearrangement links TRBV2 to TRBJ1-6; D unresolved. This receptor was identified in an adult who received the AZD1222 COVID-19 vaccine. The CDR3 spells CASGVEGQKSSPLHF. CDR3 in DNA: TGTGCCAGCGGTGTTGAAGGTCAGAAAAGTTCACCCCTCCACTTT. The full variable domain, in which reference TRBV2 and TRBJ1-6 provide the parts outside the CDR3, is EPEVTQTPSHQVTQMGQEVILRCVPISNHLYFYWYRQILGQKVEFLVSFYNNEISEKSEIFDDQFSVERPDGSNFTLKIRSTKLEDSAMYFCASGVEGQKSSPLHFGNGTRLTVT.